This record concerns one T cell receptor beta chain sequence. Other DNA sequences in the same sample also yield this CDR3. The data stem from a study of beta chain features in type 1 diabetes. The study reverse transcribed the entire isolated RNA, so it sequenced expressed TCRB transcripts. The repertoire was sequenced with immunoSEQ multiplex PCR; TCRdb's copy has only in-frame clones and lacks some. Among some 220,000 clones, roughly a tenth were seen once, and the ten largest hold over 1%. The CDR3 spans 15 residues. After removal of 1 base from V and 5 bases from J, the junction contained 1 base not matched to a gene. The V gene's germline CDR1 is SGHRS and CDR2 YFSETQ.

The receptor comes from a young man in good health. The V gene is TRBV5-1, the J gene TRBJ2-1; 12 bases align to TRBD2. Sequencing used central memory CD4+ T cells from blood. The chain's CDR3 is CASSLRTSGDNEQFF. CDR3 coding DNA: TGCGCCAGCAGCTTGAGGACTAGCGGGGACAATGAGCAGTTCTTC.